Presented here are 30 T cell receptor beta chains from one specimen sequenced in a study of OX40 agonist ivuxolimab in advanced cancers. The assay was immunoSEQ multiplex PCR, and TCRdb's table has in-frame clones only and misses some. This repertoire shows 70,000 to 75,000 clones, almost 90% found once; its top ten account for 2.5% to 3%. Sequenced here: CD4+ or CD8+ T cells sorted from blood, sampled in a trial of the OX40 agonist ivuxolimab. These receptors were taken from an adult with an advanced solid tumor such as melanoma, head and neck, liver or kidney cancer.

The chain recombines TRBV15 with TRBJ1-4; TRBD1 is a possible D gene (5 bases). The CDR3 spans 15 residues. Trimming cost V 0 bases and J 8 bases, with 13 bases left between them. The V gene's germline CDR1 is LNHNV and CDR2 YYDKDF (reference sequence). CDR3 DNA: TGTGCCACCAGCAGAGATCGGCAGGGCTGGGAAAAACTGTTTTTT. It translates to CATSRDRQGWEKLFF.

The chain is built from TRBV2 and TRBJ2-2; D is unresolved. Germline lookup yields CDR1 SNHLY and CDR2 FYNNEI. Deletions cut 8 bases from V and 1 base from J, with 8 bases between. The CDR3 runs to 13 residues. The CDR3 nucleotides are TGTGCCAGCGTCGGTCTGAACACCGGGGAGCTGTTTTTT. Translation: CASVGLNTGELFF.

The gene calls are TRBV5-1 and TRBJ2-1; TRBD2 aligns across 11 bases. The CDR3 has 17 amino acids. Per germline, CDR1 SGHRS and CDR2 YFSETQ. The V and J ends lost 3 bases and 1 base, in that order; junction bases with no gene match: 6. CDR3 coding DNA: TGCGCCAGCAGCTCTGGGACTAGCGGAATTTCCTACAATGAGCAGTTCTTC. Amino acid sequence: CASSSGTSGISYNEQFF.

This chain joins TRBV6-5 and TRBJ2-7; TRBD2 agrees at 7 bases. With 8 bases clipped from V and 3 bases from J, the junction kept 10 bases outside the gene matches. CDR1 is MNHEY, CDR2 SVGAGI, per germline. The CDR3 totals 14 residues. CDR3 in amino acids: CASALTRELYEQYF. CDR3 sequence (DNA): TGTGCCAGCGCCCTTACGCGGGAGCTCTACGAGCAGTACTTC.

V is TRBV5-1 and J is TRBJ1-1, with 7 bases identical to TRBD1. Germline CDR1 and CDR2: SGHRS and YFSETQ. After removal of 1 base from V and 5 bases from J, the junction contained 5 bases not matched to a gene. CDR3 size: 14 residues. The CDR3 bases are TGCGCCAGCAGCTTGACGGCCAGGGGGACTGAAGCTTTCTTT. Its translation: CASSLTARGTEAFF.

This chain uses TRBV18 with TRBJ1-5; tentative D call: TRBD1 (5 bases). In germline, CDR1 is KGHSH, CDR2 LQKENI. V lost 2 bases and J 5 bases, leaving 10 bases between the germline ends. The CDR3 spans 14 residues. CDR3 sequence (DNA): TGTGCCAGCTCACCAAATATGGGGGATCAGCCCCAGCATTTT. This translates into CASSPNMGDQPQHF.

J is TRBJ2-7 and V is TRBV11-2; 12 bases agree with TRBD2. Trimming took 5 bases from V and 4 from J; bases not matched to a gene: 3. Germline lookup yields CDR1 SGHAT and CDR2 FQNNGV. The CDR3 is 14 amino acids. CDR3 sequence: CASSPTSGGYEQYF. The CDR3 DNA sequence: TGTGCCAGCAGCCCGACTAGCGGGGGTTACGAGCAGTACTTC.

In DNA, the CDR3 is TGTGCCAGCAGTTCGGGACAATGGAACACTGAAGCTTTCTTT. The encoded protein is CASSSGQWNTEAFF. The V call is TRBV27, the J call TRBJ1-1, with D tentatively TRBD1 (6 bases). Trimming cost V 4 bases and J 1 base, with 10 bases left between them. CDR3 length: 14 amino acids. Looked up from germline, CDR1 is MNHEY and CDR2 is SMNVEV (reference sequence).

The chain carries TRBV7-9 and TRBJ1-5; D remains ambiguous. V lost 4 bases to trimming and J lost 4 bases, with 8 bases between them. CDR3 size: 13 residues. Germline V gene lookup returns CDR1 SEHNR and CDR2 FQNEAQ (reference sequence). The CDR3 region is CASSWNENQPQHF. In DNA, the CDR3 is TGTGCCAGCAGCTGGAACGAGAATCAGCCCCAGCATTTT.

The V gene is TRBV5-8, the J gene TRBJ1-4; D call uncertain. Trimming took off 5 bases at V and 5 bases at J, with 4 bases between the two ends. Germline V gene lookup returns CDR1 SGHTS and CDR2 YDEGEE. The CDR3 sequence is 11 residues long. CDR3 sequence (DNA): TGTGCCAGCAGAGGGAATGAAAAACTGTTTTTT. Its protein product is CASRGNEKLFF.

The table lists this clone with a count of one. The V call is TRBV2, the J call TRBJ1-3, with D perhaps TRBD1 (6 bases). Per germline, CDR1 SNHLY and CDR2 FYNNEI. CDR3 size: 14 residues. V shed 5 bases and J shed 3 bases, with 11 bases lying between them. The CDR3 sequence: CASSRGFGGNTIYF. As DNA, the CDR3 is TGTGCCAGCAGTAGGGGGTTCGGTGGAAACACCATATATTTT.

V usage is TRBV29-1 and J usage is TRBJ1-4, with D uncertain. The CDR3 extends over 11 amino acids. The germline V and J ends were trimmed by 4 bases and 7 bases, with 7 bases remaining between them. Germline CDR1 SQVTM, CDR2 ANQGSEA. CDR3 bases: TGCAGCGTTGTTGTGGGTGAAAAACTGTTTTTT. It specifies CSVVVGEKLFF.

This chain uses TRBV11-2 with TRBJ2-5; TRBD1 matches 10 bases. The germline CDR1 and CDR2 sequences are SGHAT and FQNNGV. This CDR3 has 15 residues. The ends lost 3 bases at V and 2 bases at J; junction bases unmatched: 3. The CDR3 nucleotides are TGTGCCAGCAGCTTGGGACAGGGGTCTCAAGAGACCCAGTACTTC. Amino acid sequence: CASSLGQGSQETQYF.

In the case of this clone: Additional DNA sequences in this sample encode the identical CDR3. V usage is TRBV28 and J usage is TRBJ2-3; 16 bases agree with TRBD2. Germline V gives CDR1 MDHEN, CDR2 SYDVKM. Trimming took 4 bases from V and 6 from J; bases not matched to a gene: 4. The CDR3 contains 16 residues. For the CDR3, the DNA is TGTGCCAGCAGTTCGGGACTAGCGGGGGGGAGGGATACGCAGTATTTT. It specifies CASSSGLAGGRDTQYF.

The genes are TRBV19 and TRBJ1-2, with D possibly TRBD1 on 5 matching bases. V lost 8 bases to trimming and J lost 2 bases, with 12 bases between them. Germline assignment: CDR1 LNHDA and CDR2 SQIVND (reference sequence). The CDR3 extends over 13 amino acids. CDR3: CASGGHLNYGYTF. DNA of the CDR3: TGTGCCAGTGGCGGACACTTAAACTATGGCTACACCTTC.

This clone was seen once. The chain couples TRBV7-9 to TRBJ2-1, with D perhaps being TRBD1 or TRBD2 (5 bases each). With 5 bases removed from V and 16 bases from J, the gap between germline ends came to 18 bases. This CDR3 is built from 12 residues. Germline values: CDR1 SEHNR, CDR2 FQNEAQ (reference sequence). Written as DNA, the CDR3 is TGTGCCAGCAGCCCCTTAACCGGGACCCTCTTCTTC. The encoded protein is CASSPLTGTLFF.

The chain employs TRBV29-1 and TRBJ1-4, with 7 bases fitting TRBD1. CDR3 length: 13 residues. The V and J ends lost 4 bases and 8 bases, in that order; junction bases with no gene match: 7. Germline CDR1 and CDR2: SQVTM and ANQGSEA. Here the CDR3 DNA reads TGCAGCGTTGCCGGGACAGTAGGCGAAAAACTGTTTTTT. This sequence encodes CSVAGTVGEKLFF.

V gene TRBV5-1 combines with J gene TRBJ2-2; D unresolved. CDR1 is SGHRS and CDR2 is YFSETQ in the germline V gene. This CDR3 has 16 residues. V was shortened by 0 bases and J by 0 bases, with 9 bases between the two germline ends. CDR3 residues: CASSLAEVSNTGELFF. CDR3 DNA: TGCGCCAGCAGCTTGGCCGAGGTCTCGAACACCGGGGAGCTGTTTTTT.

This chain connects TRBV30 to TRBJ2-7, with D uncertain. The CDR3 is made up of 12 amino acids. The V end lost 0 bases, the J end lost 3 bases, and 6 bases lay between the germline ends. Germline CDR1 is GTSNPN and CDR2 is SVGIG (reference sequence). The CDR3 protein is CAWSVSGYEQYF. The CDR3 DNA sequence: TGTGCCTGGAGTGTTAGTGGCTACGAGCAGTACTTC.

The table lists this clone with a few counts. The chain joins TRBV14 to TRBJ1-2; D unresolved. Germline V gene lookup returns CDR1 SGHDN and CDR2 FVKESK. The CDR3 extends over 14 amino acids. V lost 4 bases to trimming and J lost 4 bases, with 13 bases between them. CDR3 in amino acids: CASSPTLAGYGYTF. CDR3 DNA sequence: TGTGCCAGCAGCCCGACCCTCGCAGGCTATGGCTACACCTTC.

V usage is TRBV30 and J usage is TRBJ2-1, with D tentatively TRBD1 (5 bases). Germline lookup yields CDR1 GTSNPN and CDR2 SVGIG (reference sequence). The CDR3 spans 11 residues. V lost 5 bases to trimming and J lost 6 bases, with 8 bases between them. The CDR3 region has the DNA TGTGCCTGGGGGGCTAGCAATGAGCAGTTCTTC. Its translation is CAWGASNEQFF.

The chain joins TRBV4-1 to TRBJ2-5, with D possibly being TRBD1 (6 bases). Looked up from germline, CDR1 is MGHRA and CDR2 is YSYEKL. CDR3 length equals 14 residues. V lost 1 base and J 3 bases, leaving 9 bases between the germline ends. The CDR3 sequence is CASSQGQEKETQYF. CDR3 bases: TGCGCCAGCAGCCAAGGACAGGAGAAAGAGACCCAGTACTTC.

The CDR3 DNA follows: TGTGCCAGCAACCCCGCACGGTTAGGAGAGACCCAGTACTTC. Translation: CASNPARLGETQYF. V and J are TRBV7-8 and TRBJ2-5, with D unclear. The V end was cut by 7 bases, the J end by 4 bases, with 16 bases between. The CDR3 loop spans 14 amino acids. The germline CDR1 and CDR2 sequences are SGHVS and FQNEAQ.

This rearrangement joins TRBV10-3 to TRBJ2-1, with unresolved D. The length of the CDR3 is 14 residues. Trimming shortened V by 0 bases and J by 6 bases, and 9 bases separated the two germline ends. Germline V gene sequence: CDR1 ENHRY, CDR2 SYGVKD. The CDR3 reads CAISESLLGNEQFF. The CDR3 DNA is TGTGCCATCAGTGAGTCCTTATTGGGCAATGAGCAGTTCTTC.

The chain combines TRBV5-1 with TRBJ2-1, with D perhaps matching TRBD1 (6 bases). The CDR3 has 15 amino acids. The V end lost 2 bases, the J end lost 1 base, and 10 bases lay between the germline ends. CDR1 SGHRS and CDR2 YFSETQ come from the germline V gene. CDR3 DNA sequence: TGCGCCAGCAGCTTCGAGGGACAATCCTACAATGAGCAGTTCTTC. Encoded protein: CASSFEGQSYNEQFF. The whole variable domain, remainder taken from reference TRBV5-1 and TRBJ2-1, is KAGVTQTPRYLIKTRGQQVTLSCSPISGHRSVSWYQQTPGQGLQFLFEYFSETQRNKGNFPGRFSGRQFSNSRSEMNVSTLELGDSALYLCASSFEGQSYNEQFFGPGTRLTVL.

The gene calls are TRBV28 and TRBJ2-2, with TRBD1 matching over 7 bases. Germline values: CDR1 MDHEN, CDR2 SYDVKM. The CDR3 spans 14 residues. The ends lost 5 bases at V and 7 bases at J; junction bases unmatched: 7. CDR3 residues: CASSRTGGIGELFF. CDR3 DNA: TGTGCCAGCAGTCGGACAGGAGGAATCGGGGAGCTGTTTTTT.

The chain recombines TRBV7-2 with TRBJ2-1; 9 bases align to TRBD2. This CDR3 has 18 residues. Trimming removed 5 bases from V and 4 bases from J; junction bases left unmatched: 15. The germline CDR1 and CDR2 sequences are SGHTA and FQGNSA. The CDR3 DNA reads as TGTGCCAGCAGCCCCCGTAGTTTTGCGGGAGGGCCATACAATGAGCAGTTCTTC. Residues: CASSPRSFAGGPYNEQFF.

The V call is TRBV11-2, the J call TRBJ2-7, with D perhaps TRBD1 or TRBD2 (6 bases each). V was cut by 5 bases and J by 1 base, with 15 bases left in between. Germline values: CDR1 SGHAT, CDR2 FQNNGV. This CDR3 region has 15 residues. This CDR3 is CASSQSRGTSYEQYF. CDR3 sequence (DNA): TGTGCCAGCAGCCAGAGTAGGGGGACTTCCTACGAGCAGTACTTC.

V is TRBV10-3 and J is TRBJ2-1, with D possibly TRBD2 on 6 matching bases. With 3 bases removed from V and 0 bases from J, the gap between germline ends came to 15 bases. In germline, CDR1 is ENHRY, CDR2 SYGVKD. This CDR3 has 17 residues. Written as DNA, the CDR3 is TGTGCCATCAGTGAAACTCCTAGCGACAGCTCCTACAATGAGCAGTTCTTC. Protein: CAISETPSDSSYNEQFF.

The rearrangement links TRBV11-3 to TRBJ1-1; the D gene is possibly TRBD1 (6 bases). The CDR3 extends over 13 amino acids. The ends were cut back, 1 base at V and 10 bases at J, with 13 bases in the middle. CDR1 is SGHNT, CDR2 YENEEA, per germline. The CDR3 region has the DNA TGTGCCAGCAGCTTAGGGGCCGGGGGGCGAGCTTTCTTT. Amino acids: CASSLGAGGRAFF.